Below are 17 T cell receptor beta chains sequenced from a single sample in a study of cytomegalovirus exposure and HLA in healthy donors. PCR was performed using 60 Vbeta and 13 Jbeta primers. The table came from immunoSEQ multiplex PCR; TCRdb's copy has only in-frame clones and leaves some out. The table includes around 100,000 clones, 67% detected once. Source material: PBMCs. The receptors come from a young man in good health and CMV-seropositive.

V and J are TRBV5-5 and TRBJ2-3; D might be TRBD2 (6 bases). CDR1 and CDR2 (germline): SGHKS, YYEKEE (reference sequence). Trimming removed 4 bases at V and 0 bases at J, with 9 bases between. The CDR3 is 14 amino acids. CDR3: CASSTSYSTDTQYF. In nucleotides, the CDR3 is TGTGCCAGCAGCACTAGCTACAGCACAGATACGCAGTATTTT.

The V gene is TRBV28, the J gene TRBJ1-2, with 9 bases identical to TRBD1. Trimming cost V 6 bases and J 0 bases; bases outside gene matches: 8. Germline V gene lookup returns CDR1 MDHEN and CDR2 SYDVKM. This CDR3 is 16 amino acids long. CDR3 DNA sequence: TGTGCCAGCAGATTACAGGGGGCCCCGACTAACTATGGCTACACCTTC. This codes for CASRLQGAPTNYGYTF.

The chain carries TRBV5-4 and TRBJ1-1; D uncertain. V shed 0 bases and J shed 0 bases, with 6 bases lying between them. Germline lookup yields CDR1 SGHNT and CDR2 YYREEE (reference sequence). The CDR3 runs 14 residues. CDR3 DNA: TGTGCCAGCAGCTTGGAGGAGGTGAACACTGAAGCTTTCTTT. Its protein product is CASSLEEVNTEAFF.

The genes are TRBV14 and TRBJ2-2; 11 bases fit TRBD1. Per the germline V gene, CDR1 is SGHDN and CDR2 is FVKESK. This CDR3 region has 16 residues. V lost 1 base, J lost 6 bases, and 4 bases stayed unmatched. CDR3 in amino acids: CASSQATGQGAGELFF. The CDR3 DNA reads TGTGCCAGCAGCCAAGCGACGGGACAGGGGGCCGGGGAGCTGTTTTTT.

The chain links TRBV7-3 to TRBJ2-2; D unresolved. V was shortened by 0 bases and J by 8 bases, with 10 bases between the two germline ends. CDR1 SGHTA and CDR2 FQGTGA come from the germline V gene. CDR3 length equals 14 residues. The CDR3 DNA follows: TGTGCCAGCAGCTTAACCCGTCCGACTGGGGAGCTGTTTTTT. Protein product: CASSLTRPTGELFF.

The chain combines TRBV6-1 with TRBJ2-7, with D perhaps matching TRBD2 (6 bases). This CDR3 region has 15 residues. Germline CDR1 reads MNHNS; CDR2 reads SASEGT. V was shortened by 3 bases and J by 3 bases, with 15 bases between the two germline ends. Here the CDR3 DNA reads TGTGCCAGCAGTGACGGGGGTTGGGCTTTCTACGAGCAGTACTTC. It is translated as CASSDGGWAFYEQYF.

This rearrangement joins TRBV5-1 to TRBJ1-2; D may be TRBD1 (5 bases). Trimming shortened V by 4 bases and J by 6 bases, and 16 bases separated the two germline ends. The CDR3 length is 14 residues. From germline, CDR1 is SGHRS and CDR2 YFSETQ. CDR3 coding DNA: TGCGCCAGCAGCCGGGACTTAGGAAAGGATGGCTACACCTTC. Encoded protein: CASSRDLGKDGYTF.

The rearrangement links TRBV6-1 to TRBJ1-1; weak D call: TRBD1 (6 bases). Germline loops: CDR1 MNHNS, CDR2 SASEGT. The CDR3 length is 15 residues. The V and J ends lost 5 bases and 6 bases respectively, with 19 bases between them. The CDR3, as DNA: TGTGCCAGCAGTCACCAATCAGGGGTAAGAGCTGAAGCTTTCTTT. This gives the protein CASSHQSGVRAEAFF.

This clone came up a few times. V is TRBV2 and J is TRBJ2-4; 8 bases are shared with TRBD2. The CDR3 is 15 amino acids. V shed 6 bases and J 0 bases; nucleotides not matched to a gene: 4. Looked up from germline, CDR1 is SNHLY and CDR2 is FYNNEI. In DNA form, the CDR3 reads TGTGCCAGCAGATCGGGGGGGGGAGCCAAAAACATTCAGTACTTC. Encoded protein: CASRSGGGAKNIQYF.

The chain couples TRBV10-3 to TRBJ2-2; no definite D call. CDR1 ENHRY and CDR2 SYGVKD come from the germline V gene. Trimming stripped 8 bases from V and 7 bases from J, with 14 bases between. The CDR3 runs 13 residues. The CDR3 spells CAIGLQVDGELFF. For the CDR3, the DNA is TGTGCCATCGGTTTGCAGGTCGACGGGGAGCTGTTTTTT.

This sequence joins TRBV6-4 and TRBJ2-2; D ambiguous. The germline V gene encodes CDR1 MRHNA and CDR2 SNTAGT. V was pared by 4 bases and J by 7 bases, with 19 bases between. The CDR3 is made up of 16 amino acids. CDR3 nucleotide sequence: TGTGCCAGCAGTGTGTTTGGGCAGCCAAGTCGCGGGGAGCTGTTTTTT. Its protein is CASSVFGQPSRGELFF.

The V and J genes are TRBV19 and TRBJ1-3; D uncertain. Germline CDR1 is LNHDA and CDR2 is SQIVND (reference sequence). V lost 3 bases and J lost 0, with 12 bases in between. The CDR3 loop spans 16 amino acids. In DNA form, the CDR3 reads TGTGCCAGTAGTATTTCGGTTTCGGGCTCTGGAAACACCATATATTTT. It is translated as CASSISVSGSGNTIYF.

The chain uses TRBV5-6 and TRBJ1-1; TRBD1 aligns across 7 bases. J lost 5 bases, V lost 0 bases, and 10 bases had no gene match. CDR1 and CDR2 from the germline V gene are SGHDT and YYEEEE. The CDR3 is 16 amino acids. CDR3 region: CASSLVSGDRLTEAFF. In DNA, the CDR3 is TGTGCCAGCAGCTTGGTATCCGGGGACAGATTAACTGAAGCTTTCTTT.

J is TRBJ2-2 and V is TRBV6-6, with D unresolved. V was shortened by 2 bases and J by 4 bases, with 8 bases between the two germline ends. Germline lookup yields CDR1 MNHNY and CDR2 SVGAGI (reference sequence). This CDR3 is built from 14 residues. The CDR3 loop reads CASSYQASTGELFF. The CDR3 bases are TGTGCCAGCAGTTACCAGGCGAGCACCGGGGAGCTGTTTTTT.

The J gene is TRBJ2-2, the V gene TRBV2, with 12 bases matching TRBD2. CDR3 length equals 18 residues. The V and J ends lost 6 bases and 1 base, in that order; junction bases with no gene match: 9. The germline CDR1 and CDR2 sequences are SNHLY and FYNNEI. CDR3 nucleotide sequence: TGTGCCAGCAGAGGCCCGACTAGCGGGGGCCTGAACACCGGGGAGCTGTTTTTT. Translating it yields CASRGPTSGGLNTGELFF.

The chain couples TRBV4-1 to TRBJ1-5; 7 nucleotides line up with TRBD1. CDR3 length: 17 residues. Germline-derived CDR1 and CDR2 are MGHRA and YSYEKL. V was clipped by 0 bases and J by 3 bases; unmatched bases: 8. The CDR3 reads CASSQDPGTALNQPQHF. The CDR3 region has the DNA TGCGCCAGCAGCCAAGATCCCGGGACAGCTCTCAATCAGCCCCAGCATTTT.

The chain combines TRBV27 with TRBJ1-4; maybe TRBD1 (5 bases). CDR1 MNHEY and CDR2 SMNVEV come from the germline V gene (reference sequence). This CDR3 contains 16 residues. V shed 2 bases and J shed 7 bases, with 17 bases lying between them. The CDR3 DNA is TGTGCCAGCAGTTTACGGTTCGGGGGGGAAGGTGAAAAACTGTTTTTT. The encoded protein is CASSLRFGGEGEKLFF. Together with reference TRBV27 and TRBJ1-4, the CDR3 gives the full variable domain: EAQVTQNPRYLITVTGKKLTVTCSQNMNHEYMSWYRQDPGLGLRQIYYSMNVEVTDKGDVPEGYKVSRKEKRNFPLILESPSPNQTSLYFCASSLRFGGEGEKLFFGSGTQLSVL.